This entry lists 14 T cell receptor beta chains sequenced from one sample in a study of CD8+ T cells in alopecia areata. Noted treatment: oral pan-JAK inhibitor, 5-10 mg twice daily. Once RNA had been extracted, it was reverse transcribed into cDNA to act as the sequencing template. The method was immunoSEQ multiplex PCR; TCRdb's version includes in-frame clones alone and lacks a portion of them. Of 180,000 or so clones listed, 50% to 75% are singletons. Source: CD4+ T cells sorted from blood, taken at approximately week 60, from a patient treated with tofacitinib. All receptors derive from a human donor with alopecia areata.

For the CDR3, the DNA is TGTGCCAGCAACGAACCGGGGACTAGTACCCAGTACTTC. It translates to CASNEPGTSTQYF. V and J are TRBV7-9 and TRBJ2-5; 8 positions agree with TRBD2. Germline V gives CDR1 SEHNR, CDR2 FQNEAQ (reference sequence). The junction had 9 bases not matched to a gene; V was cut back by 7 bases and J by 8 bases. CDR3 length: 13 amino acids.

This chain connects TRBV30 to TRBJ2-5; 9 bases map to TRBD2. The junction had 5 bases not matched to a gene; V was cut back by 5 bases and J by 1 base. Germline CDR1 is GTSNPN and CDR2 is SVGIG (reference sequence). The CDR3 sequence is 14 residues long. CDR3 protein: CAWGSGGPQETQYF. As DNA, the CDR3 is TGTGCCTGGGGTAGCGGGGGACCCCAAGAGACCCAGTACTTC. Combining the CDR3 with reference TRBV30 and TRBJ2-5 gives the whole variable domain SQTIHQWPATLVQPVGSPLSLECTVEGTSNPNLYWYRQAAGRGLQLLFYSVGIGQISSEVPQNLSASRPQDRQFILSSKKLLLSDSGFYLCAWGSGGPQETQYFGPGTRLLVL.

The CDR3 region has the DNA TGTGCCAGCAGGCCCCGGGTCCACCAAGAGACCCAGTACTTC. Protein sequence: CASRPRVHQETQYF. The chain joins TRBV2 to TRBJ2-5, with D unclear. V was clipped by 6 bases and J by 0 bases, with 11 bases between them. In germline, CDR1 is SNHLY, CDR2 FYNNEI. This CDR3 has 14 residues.

V is TRBV13 and J is TRBJ1-2; D is possibly TRBD1 (5 bases). This CDR3 contains 15 residues. The V gene lost 2 bases and the J gene lost 7 bases, with 17 bases spanning the gap. Germline lookup yields CDR1 PRHDT and CDR2 FYEKMQ (reference sequence). CDR3 DNA: TGTGCCAGCAGCTTAAGGGCAGGGAGGCGAAGTGGCTACACCTTC. Protein: CASSLRAGRRSGYTF. The full variable domain, completed using reference TRBV13 and TRBJ1-2, is AAGVIQSPRHLIKEKRETATLKCYPIPRHDTVYWYQQGPGQDPQFLISFYEKMQSDKGSIPDRFSAQQFSDYHSELNMSSLELGDSALYFCASSLRAGRRSGYTFGSGTRLTVV.

The CDR3 protein is CASRASGRGGVSYGYTF. The CDR3 bases are TGTGCCAGCAGAGCCTCAGGTCGGGGGGGCGTTAGCTATGGCTACACCTTC. The chain uses TRBV27 and TRBJ1-2, with a weak D call TRBD1 (6 bases). CDR3 size: 17 residues. V was pared by 6 bases and J by 4 bases, with 24 bases between. CDR1 and CDR2 from the germline V gene are MNHEY and SMNVEV (reference sequence).

This chain uses TRBV15 with TRBJ1-2; tentative D call: TRBD1 (6 bases). Trimming pared 3 bases from V and 0 bases from J, leaving 11 bases between. There are 15 residues in the CDR3. The germline V gene encodes CDR1 LNHNV and CDR2 YYDKDF (reference sequence). CDR3 coding DNA: TGTGCCACCAGCAGGGAAAGGACAGCTAACTATGGCTACACCTTC. Its protein product is CATSRERTANYGYTF.

This chain joins TRBV19 and TRBJ2-7; 11 nucleotides agree with TRBD2. Germline V gene data show CDR1 as LNHDA and CDR2 as SQIVND (reference sequence). The length of the CDR3 is 15 residues. The V and J ends lost 5 bases and 7 bases, in that order; junction bases with no gene match: 10. In DNA, the CDR3 is TGTGCCAGTAGTGGACTAGCGGGCTTCTCGGGGGAGCAGTACTTC. This translates into CASSGLAGFSGEQYF.

The chain uses TRBV25-1 and TRBJ2-7; 7 nucleotides match TRBD1. With 6 bases clipped from V and 3 bases from J, the junction kept 8 bases outside the gene matches. The germline gives CDR1 MGHDK, CDR2 SYGVNS. The CDR3 runs 14 residues. The CDR3 protein is CASRATGSIYEQYF. Written as DNA, the CDR3 is TGTGCCAGCAGGGCGACAGGGAGCATCTACGAGCAGTACTTC.

J is TRBJ1-6 and V is TRBV30; TRBD1 might be the D (5 bases). Germline CDR1 and CDR2: GTSNPN and SVGIG (reference sequence). The CDR3 totals 15 residues. The V and J ends lost 1 base and 7 bases respectively, with 14 bases between them. The CDR3 DNA is TGTGCCTGGAGTGCGGCAGGGCTGGACAATTCACCCCTCCACTTT. Its translation is CAWSAAGLDNSPLHF.

The rearrangement links TRBV30 to TRBJ2-5; 8 bases line up with TRBD2. V lost 4 bases to trimming and J lost 3 bases; unmatched junction nucleotides: 10. The CDR3 is made up of 15 amino acids. In germline, CDR1 is GTSNPN, CDR2 SVGIG (reference sequence). DNA of the CDR3: TGTGCCTGGACTCCGGGGGGGACGAATGAAGAGACCCAGTACTTC. This sequence encodes CAWTPGGTNEETQYF.

The chain uses TRBV10-3 and TRBJ1-1; weak D call: TRBD1 (5 bases). The V end was cut by 4 bases, the J end by 0 bases, with 9 bases between. Looked up from germline, CDR1 is ENHRY and CDR2 is SYGVKD. The CDR3 runs 14 residues. The CDR3 coding sequence is TGTGCCATCAGTGTCGGGGGGTTGAACACTGAAGCTTTCTTT. It codes for CAISVGGLNTEAFF.

This clone has only a few counts. The chain uses TRBV4-3 and TRBJ2-7; D remains ambiguous. This CDR3 spans 15 amino acids. Germline values: CDR1 LGHNA, CDR2 YSLEER. The V and J ends lost 1 base and 3 bases respectively, with 13 bases between them. The CDR3 is CASSQVHQADYEQYF. As DNA, the CDR3 is TGCGCCAGCAGCCAAGTTCACCAGGCGGACTACGAGCAGTACTTC.

The chain uses TRBV29-1 and TRBJ2-1; D is ambiguous. The CDR3 runs 15 residues. Trimming pared 4 bases from V and 2 bases from J, leaving 15 bases between. CDR1 and CDR2 from the germline V gene are SQVTM and ANQGSEA. DNA of the CDR3: TGCAGCGTTGTAAACCAGAACTGGGCCTACAATGAGCAGTTCTTC. Amino acids: CSVVNQNWAYNEQFF.

The chain recombines TRBV20-1 with TRBJ2-3; D not certain. With 0 bases removed from V and 6 bases from J, the gap between germline ends came to 4 bases. The CDR3 runs to 11 residues. The germline gives CDR1 DFQATT, CDR2 SNEGSKA (reference sequence). CDR3 sequence: CSAREWDTQYF. Here the CDR3 DNA reads TGCAGTGCTAGAGAATGGGATACGCAGTATTTT.